This T cell receptor beta chain was found in a study of control samples from healthy donors and cancer patients. Assay used: immunoSEQ multiplex PCR; TCRdb lists only in-frame clones, some missing. The sample records 95,000 to 150,000 clones, roughly nine tenths being singletons. This clone occurred once. The TCR originated in a woman aged 18-29 years in good health. The sample consisted of blood.

The DNA of the CDR3 is TGTGCCAGCGCAGGAGTTACTTTCTACGAGCAGTACTTC. This codes for CASAGVTFYEQYF. The rearrangement uses TRBV28 and TRBJ2-7; no clear D. CDR3 length: 13 residues. Germline-derived CDR1 and CDR2 are MDHEN and SYDVKM. V shed 8 bases and J shed 3 bases, with 14 bases lying between them.